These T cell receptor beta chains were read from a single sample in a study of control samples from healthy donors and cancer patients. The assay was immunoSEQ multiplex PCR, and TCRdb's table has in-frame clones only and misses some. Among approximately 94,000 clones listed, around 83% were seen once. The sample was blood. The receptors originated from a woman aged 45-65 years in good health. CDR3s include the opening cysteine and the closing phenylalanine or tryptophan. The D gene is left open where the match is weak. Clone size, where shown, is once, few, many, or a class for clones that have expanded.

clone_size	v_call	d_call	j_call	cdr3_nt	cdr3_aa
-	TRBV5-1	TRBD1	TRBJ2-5	TGCGCCAGCAGCTGGGGCGACAGGGCCGAGACCCAGTACTTC	CASSWGDRAETQYF
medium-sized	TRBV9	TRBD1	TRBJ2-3	TGTGCCAGCAGCGTAGTGGTAGAGGGGGCAGTAGCAGATACGCAGTATTTT	CASSVVVEGAVADTQYF
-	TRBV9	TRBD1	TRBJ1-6	TGTGCCAGCAGCCGAACGGGACAGTATAATTCACCCCTCCACTTT	CASSRTGQYNSPLHF
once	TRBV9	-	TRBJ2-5	TGTGCCAGCAGGGGAGGAGGACAAGAGACCCAGTACTTC	CASRGGGQETQYF
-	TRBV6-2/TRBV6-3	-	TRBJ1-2	TGTGCCAGCAGTTACCGGGACAACTATGGCTACACCTTC	CASSYRDNYGYTF
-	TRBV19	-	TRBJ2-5	TGTGCCAGTAGTGCCGACTGGGGAGGCCAAGAGACCCAGTACTTC	CASSADWGGQETQYF
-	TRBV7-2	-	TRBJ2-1	TGTGCCAGCAGCTTAGCCGTGCGTGACAATGAGCAGTTCTTC	CASSLAVRDNEQFF
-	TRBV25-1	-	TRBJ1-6	TGTGCCAGCAGTGAATCCCACGCCGGTCGTGGGTCACCCCTCCACTTT	CASSESHAGRGSPLHF
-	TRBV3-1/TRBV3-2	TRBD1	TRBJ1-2	TGTGCCAGCAGCCAAGATCTTATTCAGGGGGCTCATGGCTACACCTTC	CASSQDLIQGAHGYTF
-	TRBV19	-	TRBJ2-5	TGTGCCAGTAGTAGTTCCTTAACGACCCGAGAGACCCAGTACTTC	CASSSSLTTRETQYF
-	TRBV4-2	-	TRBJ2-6	TGTGCCAGCAGCCAAAGGGGGCGGGGGGCGGAAGGGGCCAACGTCCTGACTTTC	CASSQRGRGAEGANVLTF
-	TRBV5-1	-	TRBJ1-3	TGCGCCAGCAGTCTCACTGGAAACACCATATATTTT	CASSLTGNTIYF
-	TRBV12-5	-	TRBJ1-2	TGTGCTAGTGGTTTGACGGTGACTGGCTATGGCTACACCTTC	CASGLTVTGYGYTF
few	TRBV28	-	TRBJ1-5	TGTGCCAGCAGTTTCCCCGTTTACAGGACGAATCAGCCCCAGCATTTT	CASSFPVYRTNQPQHF
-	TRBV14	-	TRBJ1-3	TGTGCCAGCAGCCCTCCAGGGGCCTCTGGAAACACCATATATTTT	CASSPPGASGNTIYF
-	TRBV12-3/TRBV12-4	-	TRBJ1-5	TGTGCCAGCAGTTTGAACGGCAATCAGCCCCAGCATTTT	CASSLNGNQPQHF